This T cell receptor beta chain was retrieved from a study of blood T cells in healthy people across ages. Germline CDR1 LGHNA, CDR2 YSLEER. Trimming removed 3 bases from V and 5 bases from J; junction bases left unmatched: 11. CDR3 length: 16 amino acids. This clonotype was counted only a few times. Sample-barcoded 5' priming and a J-beta primer mix drove a second PCR of about 6 to 12 cycles. TCRdb itself ran the 5' RACE reads through MiXCR, one entry per CDR3 protein. The profile shows approximately 1,700,000 distinct CDR3 sequences, about 39% of them singletons. Specimen: blood. This clonotype was sampled from a human donor in good health. The J gene is TRBJ2-3, the V gene TRBV4-3; 7 bases fit TRBD1. In DNA form, the CDR3 reads TGCGCCAGCAGCCAGAATGACAGGGTCGCAGGAGATACGCAGTATTTT. Protein product: CASSQNDRVAGDTQYF.